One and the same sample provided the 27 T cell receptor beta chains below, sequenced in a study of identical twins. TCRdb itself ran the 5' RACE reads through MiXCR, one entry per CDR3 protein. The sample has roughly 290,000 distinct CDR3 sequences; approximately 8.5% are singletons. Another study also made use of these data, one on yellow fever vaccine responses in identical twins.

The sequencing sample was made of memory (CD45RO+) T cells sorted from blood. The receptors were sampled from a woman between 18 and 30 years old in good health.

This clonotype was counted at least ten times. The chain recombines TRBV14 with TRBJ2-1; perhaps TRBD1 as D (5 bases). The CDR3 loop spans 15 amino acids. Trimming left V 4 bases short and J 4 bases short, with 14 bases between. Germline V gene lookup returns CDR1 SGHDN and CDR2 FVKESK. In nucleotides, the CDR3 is TGTGCCAGCAGCCTAAAGGCAGGGCCTTACAATGAGCAGTTCTTC. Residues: CASSLKAGPYNEQFF.

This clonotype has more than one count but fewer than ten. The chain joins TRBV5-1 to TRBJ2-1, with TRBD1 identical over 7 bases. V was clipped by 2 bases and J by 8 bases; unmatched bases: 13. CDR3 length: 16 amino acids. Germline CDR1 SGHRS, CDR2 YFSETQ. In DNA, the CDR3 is TGCGCCAGCAGCTTTCGGGGAACAGGGGTTTTACATGAGCAGTTCTTC. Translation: CASSFRGTGVLHEQFF.

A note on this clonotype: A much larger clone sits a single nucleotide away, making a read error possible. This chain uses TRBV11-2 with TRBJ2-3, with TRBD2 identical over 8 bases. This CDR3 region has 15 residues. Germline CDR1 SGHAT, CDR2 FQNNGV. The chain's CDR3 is CASRLAGIHADTQYF. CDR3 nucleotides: TGTGCCAGCAGGTTAGCGGGGATACACGCAGATACGCAGTATTTT. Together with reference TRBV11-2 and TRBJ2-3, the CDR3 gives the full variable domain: EAGVAQSPRYKIIEKRQSVAFWCNPISGHATLYWYQQILGQGPKLLIQFQNNGVVDDSQLPKDRFSAERLKGVDSTLKIQPAKLEDSAVYLCASRLAGIHADTQYFGPGTRLTVL.

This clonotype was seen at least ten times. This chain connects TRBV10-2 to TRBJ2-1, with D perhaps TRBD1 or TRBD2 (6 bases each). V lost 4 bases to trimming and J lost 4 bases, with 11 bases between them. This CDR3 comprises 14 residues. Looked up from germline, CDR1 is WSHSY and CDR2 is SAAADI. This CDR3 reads CASSVRGVYNEQFF. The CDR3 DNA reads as TGCGCCAGCAGTGTGAGGGGGGTATACAATGAGCAGTTCTTC.

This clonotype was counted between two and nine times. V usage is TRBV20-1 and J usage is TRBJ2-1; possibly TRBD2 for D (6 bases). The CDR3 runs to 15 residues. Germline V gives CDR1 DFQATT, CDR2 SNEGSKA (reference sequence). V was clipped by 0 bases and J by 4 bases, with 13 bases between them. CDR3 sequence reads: CSARDITSRYNEQFF. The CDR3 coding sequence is TGCAGTGCTAGAGATATTACTAGCCGATACAATGAGCAGTTCTTC.

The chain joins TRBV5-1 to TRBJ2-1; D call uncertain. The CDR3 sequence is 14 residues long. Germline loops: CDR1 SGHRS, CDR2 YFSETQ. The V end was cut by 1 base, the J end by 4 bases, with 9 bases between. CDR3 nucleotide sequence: TGCGCCAGCAGCTTGCTTGAAAATTACAATGAGCAGTTCTTC. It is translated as CASSLLENYNEQFF.

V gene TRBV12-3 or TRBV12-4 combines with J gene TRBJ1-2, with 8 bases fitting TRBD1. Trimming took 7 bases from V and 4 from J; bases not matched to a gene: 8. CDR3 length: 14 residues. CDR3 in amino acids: CASTKGTGTYGYTF. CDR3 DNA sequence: TGTGCCAGCACTAAAGGGACAGGAACCTATGGCTACACCTTC.

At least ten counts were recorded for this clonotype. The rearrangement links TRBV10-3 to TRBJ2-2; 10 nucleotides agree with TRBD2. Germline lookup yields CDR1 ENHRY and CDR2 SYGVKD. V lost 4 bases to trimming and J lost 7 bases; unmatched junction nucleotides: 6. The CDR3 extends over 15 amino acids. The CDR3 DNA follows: TGTGCCATCAGTGCAGCGGGAGGGCCTAACGGGGAGCTGTTTTTT. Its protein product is CAISAAGGPNGELFF.

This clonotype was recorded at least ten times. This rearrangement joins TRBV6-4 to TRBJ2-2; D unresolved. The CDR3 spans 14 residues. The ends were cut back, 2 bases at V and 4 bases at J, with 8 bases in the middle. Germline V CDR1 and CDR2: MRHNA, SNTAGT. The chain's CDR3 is CASSDRTATGELFF. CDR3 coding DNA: TGTGCCAGCAGTGACCGAACAGCCACCGGGGAGCTGTTTTTT.

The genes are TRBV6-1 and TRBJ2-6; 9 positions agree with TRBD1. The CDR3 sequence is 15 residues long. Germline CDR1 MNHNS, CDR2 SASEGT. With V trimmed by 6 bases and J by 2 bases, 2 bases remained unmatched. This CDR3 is CASRQGATGANVLTF. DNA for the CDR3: TGTGCCAGCAGACAGGGGGCGACTGGGGCCAACGTCCTGACTTTC.

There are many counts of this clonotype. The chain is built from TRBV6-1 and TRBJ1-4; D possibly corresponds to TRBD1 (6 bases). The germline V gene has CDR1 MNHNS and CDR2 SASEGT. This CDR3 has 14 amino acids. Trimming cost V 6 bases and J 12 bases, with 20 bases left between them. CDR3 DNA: TGTGCCAGCAGCGTGGGACAAAACTCTGGCGAACTGTTTTTT. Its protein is CASSVGQNSGELFF.

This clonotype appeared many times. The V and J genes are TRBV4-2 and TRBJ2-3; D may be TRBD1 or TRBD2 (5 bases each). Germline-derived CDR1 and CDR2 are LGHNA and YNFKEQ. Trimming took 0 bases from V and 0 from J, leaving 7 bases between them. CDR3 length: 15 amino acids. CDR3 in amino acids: CASSQEWGSTDTQYF. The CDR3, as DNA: TGTGCCAGCAGCCAAGAATGGGGGAGCACAGATACGCAGTATTTT.

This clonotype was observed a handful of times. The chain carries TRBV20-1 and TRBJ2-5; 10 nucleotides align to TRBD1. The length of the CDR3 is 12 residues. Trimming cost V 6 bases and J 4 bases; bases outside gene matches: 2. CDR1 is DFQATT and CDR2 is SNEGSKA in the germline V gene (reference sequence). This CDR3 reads CSARDRGETQYF. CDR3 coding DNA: TGCAGTGCCAGGGACAGGGGAGAGACCCAGTACTTC.

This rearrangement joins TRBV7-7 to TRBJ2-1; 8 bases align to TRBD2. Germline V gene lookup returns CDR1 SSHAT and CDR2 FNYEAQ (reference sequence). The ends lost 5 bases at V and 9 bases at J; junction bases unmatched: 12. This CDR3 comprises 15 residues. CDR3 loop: CASSRGTSGATEQFF. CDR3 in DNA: TGTGCCAGCAGCCGGGGGACTAGTGGGGCCACTGAGCAGTTCTTC.

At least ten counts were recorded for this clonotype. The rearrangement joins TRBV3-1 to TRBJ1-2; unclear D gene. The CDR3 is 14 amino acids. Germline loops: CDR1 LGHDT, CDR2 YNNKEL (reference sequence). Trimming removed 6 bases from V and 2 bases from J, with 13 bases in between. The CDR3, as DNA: TGTGCCAGCAGTCCTTCTGTGGCCAACTATGGCTACACCTTC. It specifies CASSPSVANYGYTF.

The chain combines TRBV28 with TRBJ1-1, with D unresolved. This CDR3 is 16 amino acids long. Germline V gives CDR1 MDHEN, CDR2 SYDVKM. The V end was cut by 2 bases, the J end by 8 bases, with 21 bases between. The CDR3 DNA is TGTGCCAGCAGTTTAGGTCTTATGGTGAGGGAGGAAGAAGCTTTCTTT. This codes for CASSLGLMVREEEAFF.

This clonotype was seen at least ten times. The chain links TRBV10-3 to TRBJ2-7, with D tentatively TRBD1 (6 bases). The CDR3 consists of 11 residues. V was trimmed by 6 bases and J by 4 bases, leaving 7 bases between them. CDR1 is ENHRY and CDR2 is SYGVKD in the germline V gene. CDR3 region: CAIRDRYEQYF. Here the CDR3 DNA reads TGTGCCATCAGAGACAGGTACGAGCAGTACTTC.

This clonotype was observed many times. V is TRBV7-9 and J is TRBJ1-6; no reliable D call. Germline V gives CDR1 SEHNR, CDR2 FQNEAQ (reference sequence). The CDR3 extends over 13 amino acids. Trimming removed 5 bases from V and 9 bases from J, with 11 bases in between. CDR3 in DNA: TGTGCCAGCAGCGTCGGGTACGGTTCACCCCTCCACTTT. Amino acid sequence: CASSVGYGSPLHF.

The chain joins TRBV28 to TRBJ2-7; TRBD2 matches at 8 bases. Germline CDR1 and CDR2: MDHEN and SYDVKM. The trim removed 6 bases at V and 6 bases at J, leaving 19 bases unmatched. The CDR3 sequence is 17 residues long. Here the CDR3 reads CASSARAGTRGGGEQYF. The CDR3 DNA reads TGTGCCAGCAGCGCCCGTGCCGGGACTAGGGGGGGCGGCGAGCAGTACTTC. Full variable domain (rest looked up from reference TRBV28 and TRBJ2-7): DVKVTQSSRYLVKRTGEKVFLECVQDMDHENMFWYRQDPGLGLRLIYFSYDVKMKEKGDIPEGYSVSREKKERFSLILESASTNQTSMYLCASSARAGTRGGGEQYFGPGTRLTVT.

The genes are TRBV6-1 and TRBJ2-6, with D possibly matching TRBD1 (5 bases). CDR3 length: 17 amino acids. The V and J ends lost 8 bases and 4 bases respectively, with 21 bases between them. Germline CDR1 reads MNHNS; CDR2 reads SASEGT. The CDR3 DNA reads TGTGCCAGCGGGGCGGACATTTCAATGTGGGGGGCCAACGTCCTGACTTTC. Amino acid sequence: CASGADISMWGANVLTF.

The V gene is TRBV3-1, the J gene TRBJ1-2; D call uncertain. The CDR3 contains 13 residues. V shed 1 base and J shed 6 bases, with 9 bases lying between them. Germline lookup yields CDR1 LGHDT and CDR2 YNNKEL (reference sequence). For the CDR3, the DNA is TGTGCCAGCAGCCAAGGCCAGATCGATGGCTACACCTTC. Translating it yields CASSQGQIDGYTF.

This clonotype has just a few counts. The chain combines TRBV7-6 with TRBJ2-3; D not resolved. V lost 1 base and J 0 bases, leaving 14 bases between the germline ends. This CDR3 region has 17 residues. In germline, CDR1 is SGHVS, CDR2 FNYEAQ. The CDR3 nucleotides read TGTGCCAGCAGCTTAGTTTTCGCGACCACTAGCACAGATACGCAGTATTTT. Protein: CASSLVFATTSTDTQYF.

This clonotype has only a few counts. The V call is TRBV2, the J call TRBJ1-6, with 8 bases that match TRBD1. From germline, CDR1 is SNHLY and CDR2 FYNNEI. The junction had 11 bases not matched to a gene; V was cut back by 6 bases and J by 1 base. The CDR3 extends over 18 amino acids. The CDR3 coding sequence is TGTGCCAGCAGGACTGGACAGGGTGGCGGTTCCTATAATTCACCCCTCCACTTT. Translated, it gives CASRTGQGGGSYNSPLHF.

CDR3 DNA sequence: TGCGCCAGCAGTACGACCGGGGGAAGAGAGACCCAGTACTTC. This codes for CASSTTGGRETQYF. This rearrangement joins TRBV5-1 to TRBJ2-5; a possible D gene is TRBD2 (6 bases). Between the trimmed V and J ends, which lost 5 bases and 4 bases, there was a span of 15 bases. This CDR3 comprises 14 residues. Germline loops: CDR1 SGHRS, CDR2 YFSETQ.

The CDR3 sequence: CASSHRGLRLDEQFF. Here the CDR3 DNA reads TGTGCCAGCAGCCACCGGGGGCTTAGGTTGGATGAGCAGTTCTTC. This chain connects TRBV7-6 to TRBJ2-1; D tentatively fits TRBD1 or TRBD2 (6 bases each). The CDR3 is made up of 15 amino acids. V shed 5 bases and J shed 8 bases, with 19 bases lying between them. CDR1 is SGHVS, CDR2 FNYEAQ, per germline.

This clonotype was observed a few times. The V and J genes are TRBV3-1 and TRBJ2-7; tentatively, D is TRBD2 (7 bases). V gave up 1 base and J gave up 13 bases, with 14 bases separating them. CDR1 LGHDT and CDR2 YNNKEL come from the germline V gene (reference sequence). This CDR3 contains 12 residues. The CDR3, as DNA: TGTGCCAGCAGCCAAGGGGTGGGGGGGCACTACTTC. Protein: CASSQGVGGHYF.

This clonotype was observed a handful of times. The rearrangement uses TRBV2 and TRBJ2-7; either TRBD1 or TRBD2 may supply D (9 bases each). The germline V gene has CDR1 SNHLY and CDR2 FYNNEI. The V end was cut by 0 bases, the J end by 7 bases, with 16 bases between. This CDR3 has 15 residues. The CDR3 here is CASSEAASGTGEQYF. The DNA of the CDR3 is TGTGCCAGCAGTGAAGCGGCTAGCGGGACAGGGGAGCAGTACTTC.